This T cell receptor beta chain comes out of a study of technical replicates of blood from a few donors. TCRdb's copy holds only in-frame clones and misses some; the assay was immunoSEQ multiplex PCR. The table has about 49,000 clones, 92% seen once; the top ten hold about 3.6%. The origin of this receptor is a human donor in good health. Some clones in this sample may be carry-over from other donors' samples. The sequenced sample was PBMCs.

CDR3: CASSREGSRGYEQYF. The CDR3 DNA reads as TGTGCCAGCAGTCGCGAGGGCTCCCGGGGCTACGAGCAGTACTTC. V usage is TRBV4-2 and J usage is TRBJ2-7, with D possibly being TRBD2 (5 bases). The germline V gene has CDR1 LGHNA and CDR2 YNFKEQ. Between the trimmed V and J ends, which lost 6 bases and 3 bases, there was a span of 18 bases. The CDR3 length is 15 residues.